The clone carrying this T cell receptor (beta chain) showed up just a few times. What it binds is unknown. It was with a sample-barcoded 5' primer and a J-beta primer mix that a second PCR of about 7 to 12 cycles was run. TCRdb analysed the 5' RACE reads with MiXCR anew, one entry per CDR3 protein. The sample carries 700,000 to 900,000 distinct CDR3 sequences, 20% to 30% recorded once. The data are from a study of blood T cells in healthy people across ages. General study findings and limits: Age showed a roughly linear inverse relationship with TCR beta diversity per million T cells.

V lost 0 bases to trimming and J lost 0 bases, with 5 bases between them. The CDR3 contains 14 residues. CDR1 is LGHDT, CDR2 YNNKEL, per germline (reference sequence). Separately, the same data were catalogued under a study of T cells of mothers and their children. That source adds: At a sensitivity of roughly 90 clones per million clonotypes, no persistent microchimeric T cell clones appeared.

The chain recombines TRBV3-1 with TRBJ2-5; D not certain. This receptor was taken from a boy younger than 18 in good health. Sequenced material: blood. This chain's CDR3 is CASSQEYYQETQYF. The CDR3 nucleotides read TGTGCCAGCAGCCAAGAATACTACCAAGAGACCCAGTACTTC.